This paragraph covers one T cell receptor (beta chain) sequence. This sample is drawn from a study of blood T cell repertoires in COVID-19. About the study: Acute-phase and convalescent COVID-19 samples originated in the United States, Italy and Spain. PBMCs, B-cell-depleted T cells, or T cells were the source of the cDNA or gDNA that made up the material.

Source study methods: Nucleated cell counts were estimated from reference gene primer amplification. The protocol was immunoSEQ multiplex PCR, while the TCRdb copy is restricted to in-frame clones and leaves out a portion. V, J and clone size derive from that table, while D and trimming were established from the DNA sequence. The table shows over 250,000 clones, with approximately 83% occurring only once. Sequencing was carried out using peripheral blood. The sequence was obtained from a woman in her 50s who had recovered from COVID-19.

CDR3 coding DNA: TGTGCCTGGAGTAGAGGGTTGAACACTGAAGCTTTCTTT. Protein product: CAWSRGLNTEAFF. The rearrangement links TRBV30 to TRBJ1-1, with D hard to call. Germline values: CDR1 GTSNPN, CDR2 SVGIG (reference sequence). Trimming took 2 bases from V and 0 from J, leaving 7 bases between them. This CDR3 region has 13 residues. The full variable domain, in which reference TRBV30 and TRBJ1-1 provide the parts outside the CDR3, is SQTIHQWPATLVQPVGSPLSLECTVEGTSNPNLYWYRQAAGRGLQLLFYSVGIGQISSEVPQNLSASRPQDRQFILSSKKLLLSDSGFYLCAWSRGLNTEAFFGQGTRLTVV.